This paragraph reports one TCR beta chain. Its antigen remains unknown. This entry is derived from a study of cytomegalovirus exposure and HLA in healthy donors. Study as a whole: The same platform used for the 500 to 850 first-cohort repertoires was also used for the 90 to 150 validation repertoires, as a later analysis reported.

The repertoire was sequenced with immunoSEQ multiplex PCR; TCRdb's copy has only in-frame clones and lacks some. The sample consists of some 150,000 clones, about nine tenths of them appearing once. Whole-study findings and limits: Most TCR sequences were rare, but some public TCRs occurred in many donors. Confirmation in vitro established that three CMV-associated chains were specific for CMV antigens.

The sample taken for sequencing was PBMCs. The clonotype was recovered from a man between 18 and 35 years old in good health and CMV-seronegative.

The CDR3 spells CASSPTGGDEKLFF. In DNA, the CDR3 is TGTGCCAGCAGCCCGACAGGGGGAGATGAAAAACTGTTTTTT. This chain connects TRBV6-5 to TRBJ1-4, with 9 bases matching TRBD1. The CDR3 consists of 14 residues. Germline CDR1 and CDR2: MNHEY and SVGAGI. V was pared by 6 bases and J by 6 bases, with 5 bases of the junction left unmatched.